This TCR beta chain was sequenced in a study of siplizumab effects on memory and regulatory T cells. Overall study findings and caveats: Naive T cells looked more diverse than memory cells, and they looked like major contributors to the alloresponse. Proof of suppressive function in proliferating Tregs from siplizumab cultures was not established.

It was 80,000 to 100,000 TCR templates that were assayed per sample. The repertoire was sequenced with immunoSEQ multiplex PCR; TCRdb's copy has only in-frame clones and lacks some. The sample carries about 50,000 clones, roughly 84% recorded once. Unstimulated naive, memory, effector memory and TEMRA subsets were sequenced, and this was done in three donor pairs. In the case of this clone: What it binds is unknown.

The TCR was taken from a human donor in good health. What was sequenced was naive CD8+ T cells sorted from blood.

Here the CDR3 reads CASSLIGGGPGDGYTF. CDR3 nucleotides: TGTGCCAGCAGCTTAATTGGGGGGGGCCCCGGAGATGGCTACACCTTC. This chain joins TRBV7-3 and TRBJ1-2, with D perhaps TRBD1 (6 bases). Germline lookup yields CDR1 SGHTA and CDR2 FQGTGA. The length of the CDR3 is 16 residues. Trimming took off 1 base at V and 6 bases at J, with 18 bases between the two ends.